This T cell receptor (beta chain) was obtained from a study of T cell responses to AZD1222 COVID-19 vaccine. CDR1 and CDR2 (germline): SNHLY, FYNNEI. Trimming removed 4 bases at V and 6 bases at J, with 13 bases between. This CDR3 contains 14 residues. In the case of this clone: Its target is not known. Other DNA sequences in this sample translate to the same CDR3.

Study-level results: Targeting of unmutated variant regions was reportedly seen in nearly half of spike-specific TCRs. None of the repertoires were sampled until the peak T cell response had passed. Baseline antibody screening turned up just six seropositive AZD1222 recipients. Spike-wide coverage was observed for vaccine-associated CD4 TCRs, with dominant responses at 160-218 and 743-854.

The method was immunoSEQ multiplex PCR; TCRdb's version includes in-frame clones alone and lacks a portion of them. The sample holds 120,000 to 150,000 clones, about 91% seen once. The specimen was peripheral blood, collected on day 0 of AZD1222 vaccination. This TCR was sampled from an adult in good health. The chain carries TRBV2 and TRBJ2-1; perhaps TRBD2 as D (6 bases). CDR3 nucleotide sequence: TGTGCCAGCAGTGCACTAGCAGGAATCAATGAGCAGTTCTTC. This sequence encodes CASSALAGINEQFF.